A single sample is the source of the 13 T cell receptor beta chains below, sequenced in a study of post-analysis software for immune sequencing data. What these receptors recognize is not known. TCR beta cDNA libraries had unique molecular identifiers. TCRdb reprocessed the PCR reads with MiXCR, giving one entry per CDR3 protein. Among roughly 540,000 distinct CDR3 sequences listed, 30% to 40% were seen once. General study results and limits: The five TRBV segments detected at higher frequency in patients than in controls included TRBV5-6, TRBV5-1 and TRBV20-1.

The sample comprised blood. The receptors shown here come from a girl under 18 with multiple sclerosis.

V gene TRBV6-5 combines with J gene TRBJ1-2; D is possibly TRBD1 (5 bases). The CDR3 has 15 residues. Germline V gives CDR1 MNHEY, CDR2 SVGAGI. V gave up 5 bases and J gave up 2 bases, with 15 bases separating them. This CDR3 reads CASSSSGTGNYGYTF. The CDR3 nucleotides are TGTGCCAGCAGTAGCTCCGGGACGGGAAACTATGGCTACACCTTC.

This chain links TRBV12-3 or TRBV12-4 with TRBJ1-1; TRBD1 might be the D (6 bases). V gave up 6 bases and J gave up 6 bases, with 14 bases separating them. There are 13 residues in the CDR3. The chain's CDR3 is CASSEQGKPEAFF. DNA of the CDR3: TGTGCCAGCAGCGAGCAGGGGAAACCTGAAGCTTTCTTT.

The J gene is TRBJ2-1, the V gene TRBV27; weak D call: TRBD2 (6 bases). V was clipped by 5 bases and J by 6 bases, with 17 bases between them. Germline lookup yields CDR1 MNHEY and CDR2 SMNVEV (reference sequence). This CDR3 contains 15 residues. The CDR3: CASSPQEGRVNEQFF. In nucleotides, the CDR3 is TGTGCCAGCAGTCCCCAGGAGGGAAGGGTCAATGAGCAGTTCTTC.

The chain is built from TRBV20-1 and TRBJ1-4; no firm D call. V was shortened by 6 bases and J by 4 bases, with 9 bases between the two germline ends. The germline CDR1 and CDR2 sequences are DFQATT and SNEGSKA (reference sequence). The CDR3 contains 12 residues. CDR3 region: CSAPRHNEKLFF. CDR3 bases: TGCAGTGCCCCACGGCATAATGAAAAACTGTTTTTT.

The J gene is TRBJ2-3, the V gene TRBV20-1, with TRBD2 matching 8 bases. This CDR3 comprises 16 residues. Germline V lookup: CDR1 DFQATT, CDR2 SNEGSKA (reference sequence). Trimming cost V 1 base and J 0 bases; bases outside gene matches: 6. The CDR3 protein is CSARGIAGLSTDTQYF. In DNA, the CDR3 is TGCAGTGCTAGAGGTATAGCGGGACTAAGCACAGATACGCAGTATTTT.

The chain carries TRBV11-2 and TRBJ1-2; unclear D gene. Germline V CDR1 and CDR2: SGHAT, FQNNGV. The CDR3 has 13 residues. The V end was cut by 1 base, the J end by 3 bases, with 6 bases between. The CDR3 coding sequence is TGTGCCAGCAGCTTAGTGCCGGACTATGGCTACACCTTC. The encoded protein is CASSLVPDYGYTF. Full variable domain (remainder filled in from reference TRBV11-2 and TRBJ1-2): EAGVAQSPRYKIIEKRQSVAFWCNPISGHATLYWYQQILGQGPKLLIQFQNNGVVDDSQLPKDRFSAERLKGVDSTLKIQPAKLEDSAVYLCASSLVPDYGYTFGSGTRLTVV.

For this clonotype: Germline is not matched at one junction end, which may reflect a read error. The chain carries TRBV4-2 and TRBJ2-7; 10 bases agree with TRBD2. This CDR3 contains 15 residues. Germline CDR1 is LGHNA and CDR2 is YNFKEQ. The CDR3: CTSSAGTSVAYEQYF. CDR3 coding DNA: TGTACCAGCAGTGCCGGGACTAGCGTCGCCTACGAGCAGTACTTC.

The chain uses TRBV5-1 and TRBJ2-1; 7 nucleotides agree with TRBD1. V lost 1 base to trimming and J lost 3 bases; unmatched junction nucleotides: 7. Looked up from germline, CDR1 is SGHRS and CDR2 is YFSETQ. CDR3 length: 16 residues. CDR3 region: CASSLNRGGVYNEQFF. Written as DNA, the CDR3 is TGCGCCAGCAGCTTGAACCGAGGGGGCGTCTACAATGAGCAGTTCTTC.

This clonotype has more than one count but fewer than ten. The CDR3 DNA reads as TGTGCCAGCAGTCCTAATTACTCCTACAATGAGCAGTTCTTC. Translated, it gives CASSPNYSYNEQFF. The J gene is TRBJ2-1, the V gene TRBV12-3 or TRBV12-4; no definite D call. Trimming cost V 5 bases and J 0 bases, with 8 bases left between them. CDR3 length: 14 amino acids.

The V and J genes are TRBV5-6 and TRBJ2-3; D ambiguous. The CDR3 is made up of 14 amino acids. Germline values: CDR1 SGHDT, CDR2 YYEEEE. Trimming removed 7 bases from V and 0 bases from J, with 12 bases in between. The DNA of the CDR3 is TGTGCCAGCGCCGGCGCGTGGAGCACAGATACGCAGTATTTT. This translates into CASAGAWSTDTQYF.

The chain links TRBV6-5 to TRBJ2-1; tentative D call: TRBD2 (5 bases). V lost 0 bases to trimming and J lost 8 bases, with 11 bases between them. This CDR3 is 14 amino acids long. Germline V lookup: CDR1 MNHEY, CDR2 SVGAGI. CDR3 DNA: TGTGCCAGCAGTTACTCTGGGAGTGTGGATGAGCAGTTCTTC. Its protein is CASSYSGSVDEQFF.

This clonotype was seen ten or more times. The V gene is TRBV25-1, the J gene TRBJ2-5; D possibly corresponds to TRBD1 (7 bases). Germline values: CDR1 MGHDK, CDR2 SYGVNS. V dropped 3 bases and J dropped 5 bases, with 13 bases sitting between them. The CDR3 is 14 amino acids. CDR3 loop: CASSESGGRETQYF. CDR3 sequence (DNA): TGTGCCAGCAGTGAGTCAGGGGGGAGGGAGACCCAGTACTTC.

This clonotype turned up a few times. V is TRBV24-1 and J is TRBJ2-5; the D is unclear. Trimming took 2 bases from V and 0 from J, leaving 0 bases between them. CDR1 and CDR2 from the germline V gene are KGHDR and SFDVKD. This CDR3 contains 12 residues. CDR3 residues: CATSDYQETQYF. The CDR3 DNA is TGTGCCACCAGTGATTACCAAGAGACCCAGTACTTC.